These 30 T cell receptor beta chains were sequenced from one sample in a study of blood T cell repertoires in COVID-19. Generated by immunoSEQ multiplex PCR, the TCRdb table keeps only in-frame clones and is missing some. Of approximately 76,000 clones in the sample, around 91% were seen once. The sequenced material came from peripheral blood. These receptors were collected from a human donor in a cohort sampled during active COVID-19.

V gene TRBV12-5 combines with J gene TRBJ1-2, with 7 bases matching TRBD1. CDR3 length: 14 residues. The trim removed 1 base at V and 4 bases at J, leaving 3 bases unmatched. Germline values: CDR1 LGHNT, CDR2 FRNRAP. CDR3 nucleotides: TGTGCTAGTGGTTTGGCGGGACAGCTCTATGGCTACACCTTC. Its protein product is CASGLAGQLYGYTF.

V gene TRBV4-1 combines with J gene TRBJ1-1, with 10 bases matching TRBD1. V gave up 1 base and J gave up 1 base; unmatched junction bases: 6. The CDR3 covers 17 residues. Germline V gene sequence: CDR1 MGHRA, CDR2 YSYEKL. The CDR3 loop reads CASSQGDRGPRNTEAFF. DNA of the CDR3: TGCGCCAGCAGCCAAGGAGACAGGGGGCCGAGGAACACTGAAGCTTTCTTT.

CDR3 in amino acids: CASTLRPSYEQYF. The CDR3 bases are TGTGCCAGCACGCTCAGGCCCTCCTACGAGCAGTACTTC. The chain recombines TRBV6-5 with TRBJ2-7; no clear D gene. Trimming pared 7 bases from V and 0 bases from J, leaving 10 bases between. CDR3 length: 13 residues. Per germline, CDR1 MNHEY and CDR2 SVGAGI.

This clone was seen only once. The V gene is TRBV27, the J gene TRBJ2-7; D is unresolved. V was shortened by 8 bases and J by 7 bases, with 12 bases between the two germline ends. The germline V gene encodes CDR1 MNHEY and CDR2 SMNVEV (reference sequence). The CDR3 totals 11 residues. The CDR3 sequence: CASGRISEQYF. Written as DNA, the CDR3 is TGTGCCAGCGGCAGGATATCGGAGCAGTACTTC.

The chain has TRBV9 and TRBJ1-2, with 9 bases identical to TRBD1. There are 15 residues in the CDR3. Trimming removed 3 bases from V and 2 bases from J; junction bases left unmatched: 5. Germline CDR1 is SGDLS and CDR2 is YYNGEE. The CDR3 is CASSATGTGNYGYTF. The CDR3 nucleotides read TGTGCCAGCAGCGCTACCGGGACAGGGAACTATGGCTACACCTTC.

The V and J genes are TRBV9 and TRBJ1-3; a possible D gene is TRBD1 (6 bases). The length of the CDR3 is 16 residues. V lost 3 bases to trimming and J lost 2 bases, with 15 bases between them. Germline V gene lookup returns CDR1 SGDLS and CDR2 YYNGEE. As DNA, the CDR3 is TGTGCCAGCAGCGCCCAGCCACAGGGTACTGGAAACACCATATATTTT. It yields the protein CASSAQPQGTGNTIYF.

For the CDR3, the DNA is TGTGCCAGCAGTTCGGGGGGAGTCCCCGGGGAGCTGTTTTTT. Translated, it gives CASSSGGVPGELFF. The genes are TRBV6-5 and TRBJ2-2; 7 positions agree with TRBD2. Germline-derived CDR1 and CDR2 are MNHEY and SVGAGI. CDR3 length: 14 residues. The junction had 5 bases not matched to a gene; V was cut back by 4 bases and J by 6 bases.

The chain employs TRBV7-3 and TRBJ2-3; tentatively, D is TRBD1 (5 bases). Germline CDR1 reads SGHTA; CDR2 reads FQGTGA. The CDR3 totals 14 residues. V was cut by 5 bases and J by 2 bases, with 11 bases left in between. CDR3 loop: CASSPLGATDTQYF. CDR3 coding DNA: TGTGCCAGCAGCCCCCTTGGGGCCACAGATACGCAGTATTTT.

The rearrangement joins TRBV5-6 to TRBJ2-7; 7 nucleotides align to TRBD2. The CDR3 covers 12 residues. The germline gives CDR1 SGHDT, CDR2 YYEEEE. V was pared by 4 bases and J by 4 bases, with 2 bases of the junction left unmatched. CDR3 in amino acids: CASSTGGYEQYF. The CDR3 region has the DNA TGTGCCAGCAGCACCGGGGGGTACGAGCAGTACTTC.

This chain connects TRBV3-1 (or the pseudogene TRBV3-2) to TRBJ1-1; perhaps TRBD1 as D (5 bases). Germline V gives CDR1 LGHDT, CDR2 YNNKEL (reference sequence). CDR3 length equals 13 residues. With 4 bases removed from V and 0 bases from J, the gap between germline ends came to 6 bases. CDR3 region: CASSPTVNTEAFF. CDR3 coding DNA: TGTGCCAGCAGCCCGACAGTGAACACTGAAGCTTTCTTT.

The J gene is TRBJ2-7, the V gene TRBV7-8; D gene ambiguous. CDR1 and CDR2 (germline): SGHVS, FQNEAQ. The CDR3 covers 11 residues. V lost 1 base to trimming and J lost 7 bases, with 5 bases between them. CDR3 protein: CASSLVTEQYF. The CDR3 coding sequence is TGTGCCAGCAGCTTAGTAACTGAGCAGTACTTC.

This chain links TRBV28 with TRBJ2-7, with 8 positions matching TRBD1. The germline V gene has CDR1 MDHEN and CDR2 SYDVKM. The CDR3 covers 11 residues. J gave up 4 bases and V 9 bases, and 2 bases lay outside the gene matches. As DNA, the CDR3 is TGTGCCAGTGGACAGGGATACGAGCAGTACTTC. It encodes CASGQGYEQYF.

J is TRBJ1-1 and V is TRBV6-6; weak D call: TRBD1 (5 bases). This CDR3 comprises 15 residues. CDR1 and CDR2 from the germline V gene are MNHNY and SVGAGI (reference sequence). Trimming took off 5 bases at V and 0 bases at J, with 13 bases between the two ends. CDR3 residues: CASSDPGGMNTEAFF. As DNA, the CDR3 is TGTGCCAGCAGTGACCCGGGGGGAATGAACACTGAAGCTTTCTTT.

The V gene is TRBV24-1, the J gene TRBJ2-6; 7 positions match TRBD1. The CDR3 runs to 17 residues. The V and J ends lost 5 bases and 4 bases, in that order; junction bases with no gene match: 10. Germline V gene lookup returns CDR1 KGHDR and CDR2 SFDVKD. This CDR3 reads CATSGPTGSAGANVLTF. CDR3 DNA: TGTGCCACCAGTGGGCCGACAGGGTCTGCAGGGGCCAACGTCCTGACTTTC.

The V gene is TRBV13, the J gene TRBJ2-7; perhaps TRBD2 as D (6 bases). The germline V and J ends were trimmed by 5 bases and 7 bases, with 21 bases remaining between them. Germline V gene data show CDR1 as PRHDT and CDR2 as FYEKMQ (reference sequence). This CDR3 contains 15 residues. The CDR3 here is CASSDFGGGSEEQYF. The CDR3 DNA follows: TGTGCCAGCAGCGACTTTGGTGGGGGGTCAGAAGAGCAGTACTTC.

The rearrangement uses TRBV11-2 and TRBJ1-2; D may be TRBD1 (6 bases). The V gene's germline CDR1 is SGHAT and CDR2 FQNNGV. The CDR3 totals 14 residues. The V and J ends lost 3 bases and 8 bases respectively, with 16 bases between them. As DNA, the CDR3 is TGTGCCAGCAGCTTGGAACAGGGAGTGGGGGGCTACACCTTC. Protein product: CASSLEQGVGGYTF.

CDR3 coding DNA: TGTGCCAGCGGATCGAGGGGGCCGAGAGAAAAACTGTTTTTT. This sequence encodes CASGSRGPREKLFF. This chain links TRBV11-2 with TRBJ1-4; TRBD1 matches 7 bases. V trimming: 8 bases; J trimming: 8 bases; junction bases outside the gene matches: 11. The CDR3 runs 14 residues. The germline V gene has CDR1 SGHAT and CDR2 FQNNGV. The variable domain in full, completed from reference TRBV11-2 and TRBJ1-4, reads EAGVAQSPRYKIIEKRQSVAFWCNPISGHATLYWYQQILGQGPKLLIQFQNNGVVDDSQLPKDRFSAERLKGVDSTLKIQPAKLEDSAVYLCASGSRGPREKLFFGSGTQLSVL.

The CDR3 DNA sequence: TGCGCCAGCAGCCACGGAGCGAACACTGAAGCTTTCTTT. It codes for CASSHGANTEAFF. The genes are TRBV4-3 and TRBJ1-1; D not resolved. Looked up from germline, CDR1 is LGHNA and CDR2 is YSLEER. CDR3 length: 13 amino acids. Trimming took off 3 bases at V and 1 base at J, with 6 bases between the two ends.

J is TRBJ1-1 and V is TRBV12-3 or TRBV12-4; D not resolved. The CDR3 runs to 12 residues. Trimming stripped 5 bases from V and 4 bases from J, with 8 bases between. As DNA, the CDR3 is TGTGCCAGCAGTGAGGTACCCACTGAAGCTTTCTTT. Translating it yields CASSEVPTEAFF.

The J gene is TRBJ1-4, the V gene TRBV27; TRBD1 is a possible D gene (6 bases). Germline lookup yields CDR1 MNHEY and CDR2 SMNVEV (reference sequence). The CDR3 totals 14 residues. Trimming stripped 4 bases from V and 6 bases from J, with 12 bases between. The CDR3 DNA reads TGTGCCAGCAGTTCGGGAGGGGGGCATGAAAAACTGTTTTTT. Protein: CASSSGGGHEKLFF.

The J gene is TRBJ1-3, the V gene TRBV14; 8 bases align to TRBD1. V shed 3 bases, J shed 6 bases, and the junction held 19 bases outside the gene matches. CDR1 is SGHDN and CDR2 is FVKESK in the germline V gene. CDR3 length equals 19 residues. CDR3 nucleotides: TGTGCCAGCAGCCAGACGGGAGTAGGACAGGGTATTTTTGAAAACACCATATATTTT. Translation gives CASSQTGVGQGIFENTIYF.

The CDR3 coding sequence is TGTGCCAGCAGCTTCAGGGGGAGGTGGAACACTGAAGCTTTCTTT. Encoded protein: CASSFRGRWNTEAFF. J is TRBJ1-1 and V is TRBV7-2; 7 nucleotides line up with TRBD1. The germline CDR1 and CDR2 sequences are SGHTA and FQGNSA. V was clipped by 3 bases and J by 1 base; unmatched bases: 5. The CDR3 is made up of 15 amino acids.

This chain uses TRBV19 with TRBJ1-5; 11 nucleotides line up with TRBD1. The germline CDR1 and CDR2 sequences are LNHDA and SQIVND (reference sequence). V dropped 7 bases and J dropped 7; count of bases not matched to a gene: 12. This CDR3 spans 16 amino acids. This CDR3 reads CASKMADRGLGQPQHF. CDR3 bases: TGTGCCAGTAAAATGGCGGACAGGGGGCTCGGACAGCCCCAGCATTTT.

The chain uses TRBV4-1 and TRBJ1-2; a possible D gene is TRBD1 (6 bases). The V end lost 2 bases, the J end lost 6 bases, and 25 bases lay between the germline ends. The germline V gene has CDR1 MGHRA and CDR2 YSYEKL. The CDR3 has 18 amino acids. In DNA form, the CDR3 reads TGCGCCAGCAGCCAATCCCCCTCAGTGACCAGGGGCTCAAATGGCTACACCTTC. Its protein is CASSQSPSVTRGSNGYTF.

The chain uses TRBV3-1 (or the pseudogene TRBV3-2) and TRBJ1-2; D perhaps matches TRBD1 (6 bases). V was clipped by 6 bases and J by 0 bases, with 8 bases between them. The CDR3 has 13 amino acids. CDR1 LGHDT and CDR2 YNNKEL come from the germline V gene (reference sequence). The CDR3 reads CASSPGANYGYTF. The CDR3 DNA follows: TGTGCCAGCAGTCCAGGGGCTAACTATGGCTACACCTTC.

In its sample, this clone was seen a few times. The rearrangement uses TRBV15 and TRBJ1-4; no definite D call. The V and J ends lost 8 bases and 8 bases respectively, with 15 bases between them. The CDR3 extends over 13 amino acids. Germline assignment: CDR1 LNHNV and CDR2 YYDKDF (reference sequence). The CDR3 region is CATGRTPTEKLFF. The DNA for the CDR3 is TGTGCCACCGGGAGGACCCCCACGGAAAAACTGTTTTTT.

As regards this clone: The junction differs from germline at one of its ends, possibly a read error. V and J are TRBV19 and TRBJ1-2, with TRBD1 matching over 8 bases. Per germline, CDR1 LNHDA and CDR2 SQIVND (reference sequence). The CDR3 consists of 13 residues. CDR3 in amino acids: CASRTGGRNGYIF. The CDR3 nucleotides are TGTGCCAGCCGAACAGGGGGAAGGAATGGCTACATCTTC.

J is TRBJ1-5 and V is TRBV28; the match to TRBD1 covers 7 bases. CDR1 and CDR2 (germline): MDHEN, SYDVKM. This CDR3 region has 15 residues. The V segment lost 8 bases and the J segment 0 bases; nucleotides outside the gene matches: 7. This CDR3 is CASLRQGHSNQPQHF. The DNA of the CDR3 is TGTGCCAGCCTGAGACAGGGCCATAGCAATCAGCCCCAGCATTTT.

The chain links TRBV30 to TRBJ2-7; weak D call: TRBD1 (5 bases). V gave up 5 bases and J gave up 3 bases, with 8 bases separating them. The germline V gene has CDR1 GTSNPN and CDR2 SVGIG (reference sequence). The CDR3 has 11 residues. The CDR3 loop reads CAWDSHYEQYF. The CDR3 DNA reads TGTGCCTGGGACAGCCACTACGAGCAGTACTTC.

J is TRBJ1-4 and V is TRBV5-4; D is undetermined. The CDR3 length is 13 residues. Germline V gene sequence: CDR1 SGHNT, CDR2 YYREEE (reference sequence). Deletions cut 3 bases from V and 6 bases from J, with 9 bases between. CDR3 nucleotides: TGTGCCAGCAGCTCTCTCGGGGATGAAAAACTGTTTTTT. Translating gives CASSSLGDEKLFF.